Presented here are 5 T cell receptor beta chains from one specimen sequenced in a study of T cell responses to AZD1222 COVID-19 vaccine. Sequencing was performed with immunoSEQ multiplex PCR; in TCRdb, only in-frame clones are kept and a portion is missing. Here the sample spans more than 85,000 clones, 70% to 90% being singletons. The specimen was peripheral blood, collected on day 0 of AZD1222 vaccination. The origin of the receptors is an adult in good health.

This clone was counted once. The chain is built from TRBV27 and TRBJ1-2; unclear D gene. This CDR3 comprises 13 residues. Germline V CDR1 and CDR2: MNHEY, SMNVEV (reference sequence). The V end lost 2 bases, the J end lost 8 bases, and 12 bases lay between the germline ends. The CDR3, as DNA: TGTGCCAGCAGTTTAGCCGCTACCCGGGGCTACACCTTC. Residues: CASSLAATRGYTF.

The chain links TRBV21-1 to TRBJ2-5; the D segment call TRBD1 is taken from the table without a DNA check. TRBV21-1 is marked as a pseudogene. The CDR3 has 17 amino acids. CDR3: CASSHPGQGPEGETQYF. The CDR3 DNA reads TGTGCCAGCAGCCACCCGGGACAGGGCCCAGAAGGGGAGACCCAGTACTTC.

The DNA of the CDR3 is TGCGCCAGCAGTCACACAGCCGCCGGGCCCCAGCATTTT. The encoded protein is CASSHTAAGPQHF. This chain links TRBV4-1 with TRBJ1-5; the D is unclear. Per the germline V gene, CDR1 is MGHRA and CDR2 is YSYEKL. The germline V and J ends were trimmed by 6 bases and 9 bases, with 15 bases remaining between them. The CDR3 covers 13 residues.

This chain uses TRBV5-4 with TRBJ1-4, with D perhaps TRBD1 (6 bases). Germline V gene lookup returns CDR1 SGHNT and CDR2 YYREEE (reference sequence). V was clipped by 3 bases and J by 6 bases, with 9 bases between them. CDR3 length: 13 residues. This CDR3 reads CASSSTGDEKLFF. The CDR3, as DNA: TGTGCCAGCAGCTCGACAGGTGATGAAAAACTGTTTTTT.

The chain combines TRBV27 with TRBJ1-2, with D possibly matching TRBD1 (5 bases). Germline CDR1 MNHEY, CDR2 SMNVEV (reference sequence). Trimming took 6 bases from V and 11 from J, leaving 19 bases between them. The CDR3 loop spans 13 amino acids. CDR3 protein: CASSPPGPGAYTF. As DNA, the CDR3 is TGTGCCAGCAGCCCACCGGGGCCTGGAGCTTACACCTTC.